The 22 T cell receptor beta chains below were found in one sample sequenced in a study of blood T cell repertoires in COVID-19. TCRdb's copy holds only in-frame clones and misses some; the assay was immunoSEQ multiplex PCR. In the table there are roughly 73,000 clones, about 88% of which are singletons. Input material: peripheral blood. The receptor set was obtained from a human donor in a cohort sampled during active COVID-19.

The rearrangement links TRBV3-1 (or the pseudogene TRBV3-2) to TRBJ2-2, with TRBD2 as a possible D gene (6 bases). Germline V gives CDR1 LGHDT, CDR2 YNNKEL (reference sequence). There are 16 residues in the CDR3. Trimming pared 3 bases from V and 0 bases from J, leaving 11 bases between. The chain's CDR3 is CASSQRRATNTGELFF. The CDR3 DNA reads TGTGCCAGCAGCCAGCGGAGGGCGACGAACACCGGGGAGCTGTTTTTT.

This rearrangement joins TRBV12-5 to TRBJ2-7; TRBD1 might be the D (5 bases). The CDR3 runs to 14 residues. The V gene's germline CDR1 is LGHNT and CDR2 FRNRAP. V shed 7 bases and J shed 1 base, with 14 bases lying between them. For the CDR3, the DNA is TGTGCTAGTGATCAACAGGAAGCTTCCTACGAGCAGTACGTC. It encodes CASDQQEASYEQYV.

The chain combines TRBV4-1 with TRBJ2-7; 9 bases align to TRBD2. Per the germline V gene, CDR1 is MGHRA and CDR2 is YSYEKL. V shed 7 bases and J 4 bases; nucleotides not matched to a gene: 8. The CDR3 covers 14 residues. CDR3: CASKGSGRIYEQYV. The CDR3 DNA reads as TGCGCCAGCAAAGGTAGCGGGAGAATTTACGAGCAGTACGTC.

The gene calls are TRBV5-6 and TRBJ2-5; D might be TRBD2 (5 bases). The germline V gene encodes CDR1 SGHDT and CDR2 YYEEEE. Trimming removed 1 base from V and 2 bases from J, with 9 bases in between. This CDR3 is built from 14 residues. The CDR3 loop reads CASSLTGIQETQYF. The CDR3 bases are TGTGCCAGCAGCTTGACGGGGATTCAAGAGACCCAGTACTTC.

This sequence joins TRBV2 and TRBJ2-3, with TRBD2 matching 7 bases. There are 15 residues in the CDR3. The V gene end was trimmed by 6 bases and the J gene end by 1 base; junction bases not matched to a gene: 7. The germline gives CDR1 SNHLY, CDR2 FYNNEI. CDR3 DNA sequence: TGTGCCAGCAGAGCTAGCGGCTTTGGCACAGATACGCAGTATTTT. This encodes CASRASGFGTDTQYF.

This rearrangement joins TRBV11-2 to TRBJ1-2, with TRBD1 as a possible D gene (5 bases). Trimming cost V 1 base and J 2 bases, with 17 bases left between them. This CDR3 has 17 residues. The germline V gene encodes CDR1 SGHAT and CDR2 FQNNGV. This CDR3 reads CASSLAFQGSTNYGYTF. The CDR3 coding sequence is TGTGCCAGCAGCTTAGCTTTTCAGGGATCCACAAACTATGGCTACACCTTC.

This clone was recorded once. The chain combines TRBV30 with TRBJ2-1; 11 bases match TRBD2. This CDR3 has 15 amino acids. The germline gives CDR1 GTSNPN, CDR2 SVGIG (reference sequence). The junction had 7 bases not matched to a gene; V was cut back by 0 bases and J by 9 bases. DNA for the CDR3: TGTGCCTGGAGTGTTAGCGGGAGGGTTTATGGTGAGCAGTTCTTC. It yields the protein CAWSVSGRVYGEQFF.

The chain combines TRBV10-3 with TRBJ1-1; possible D gene TRBD1, 5 bases. Germline-derived CDR1 and CDR2 are ENHRY and SYGVKD. The CDR3 loop spans 14 amino acids. Trimming took off 6 bases at V and 1 base at J, with 12 bases between the two ends. CDR3 bases: TGTGCCATCAGCCAACAGGCACCGAACACTGAAGCTTTCTTT. It is translated as CAISQQAPNTEAFF.

J is TRBJ2-2 and V is TRBV5-6; D is ambiguous. The V end lost 2 bases, the J end lost 4 bases, and 6 bases lay between the germline ends. CDR3 length: 13 amino acids. Germline CDR1 SGHDT, CDR2 YYEEEE. This CDR3 is CASSFRLTGELFF. The CDR3 nucleotides read TGTGCCAGCAGCTTCAGACTCACCGGGGAGCTGTTTTTT.

V usage is TRBV2 and J usage is TRBJ2-1, with D perhaps TRBD2 (6 bases). The CDR3 loop spans 18 amino acids. Trimming stripped 3 bases from V and 0 bases from J, with 18 bases between. CDR1 and CDR2 from the germline V gene are SNHLY and FYNNEI. CDR3 sequence: CASSESAAGWGSYNEQFF. The CDR3 DNA reads as TGTGCCAGCAGTGAGAGCGCGGCGGGATGGGGCTCCTACAATGAGCAGTTCTTC.

This chain uses TRBV28 with TRBJ2-7; possibly TRBD2 for D (6 bases). Trimming left V 7 bases short and J 5 bases short, with 15 bases between. The V gene's germline CDR1 is MDHEN and CDR2 SYDVKM. This CDR3 is 13 amino acids long. The CDR3 region has the DNA TGTGCCAGCACCCCGGGGGATGGGGACGAGCAGTACTTC. It codes for CASTPGDGDEQYF. Looking up the rest from reference TRBV28 and TRBJ2-7 gives the full variable domain: DVKVTQSSRYLVKRTGEKVFLECVQDMDHENMFWYRQDPGLGLRLIYFSYDVKMKEKGDIPEGYSVSREKKERFSLILESASTNQTSMYLCASTPGDGDEQYFGPGTRLTVT.

J is TRBJ1-4 and V is TRBV19; D not resolved. The CDR3 consists of 14 residues. With 5 bases removed from V and 8 bases from J, the gap between germline ends came to 15 bases. Germline CDR1 LNHDA, CDR2 SQIVND (reference sequence). The CDR3 here is CASSRDKVREKLFF. CDR3 DNA sequence: TGTGCCAGTAGTCGTGACAAGGTTAGGGAAAAACTGTTTTTT.

The chain links TRBV6-1 to TRBJ2-3, with D possibly matching TRBD1 (5 bases). Germline CDR1 and CDR2: MNHNS and SASEGT. With 1 base removed from V and 1 base from J, the gap between germline ends came to 15 bases. This CDR3 is 17 amino acids long. The CDR3 loop is CASSEEPRSRGTDTQYF. CDR3 nucleotide sequence: TGTGCCAGCAGTGAAGAGCCACGGTCCAGGGGCACAGATACGCAGTATTTT.

J is TRBJ2-1 and V is TRBV6-5; tentative D call: TRBD2 (6 bases). The CDR3 totals 14 residues. Trimming shortened V by 7 bases and J by 3 bases, and 13 bases separated the two germline ends. CDR1 MNHEY and CDR2 SVGAGI come from the germline V gene. In DNA form, the CDR3 reads TGTGCCAGCAAAGGAGGGTTCGGCTACAATGAGCAGTTCTTC. It codes for CASKGGFGYNEQFF.

The V and J genes are TRBV6-2 or TRBV6-3 and TRBJ2-3; 9 nucleotides line up with TRBD1. CDR1 MNHEY and CDR2 SVGEGT come from the germline V gene. This CDR3 has 15 amino acids. Trimming at V came to 2 bases and at J to 4 bases, leaving 4 bases not matched to a gene. CDR3 amino acids: CASSYPGQGADTQYF. Here the CDR3 DNA reads TGTGCCAGCAGTTACCCGGGACAGGGTGCAGATACGCAGTATTTT.

The DNA for the CDR3 is TGTGCCAGCAGCGTAGGGACAGGAGGACGGCCCCAGCATTTT. This sequence encodes CASSVGTGGRPQHF. The rearrangement joins TRBV7-2 to TRBJ1-5; 8 bases match TRBD1. The CDR3 is made up of 14 amino acids. Per the germline V gene, CDR1 is SGHTA and CDR2 is FQGNSA. After removal of 5 bases from V and 9 bases from J, the junction contained 9 bases not matched to a gene. Full variable domain (remainder filled in from reference TRBV7-2 and TRBJ1-5): GAGVSQSPSNKVTEKGKDVELRCDPISGHTALYWYRQSLGQGLEFLIYFQGNSAPDKSGLPSDRFSAERTGGSVSTLTIQRTQQEDSAVYLCASSVGTGGRPQHFGDGTRLSIL.

This clone was observed a handful of times. The chain joins TRBV10-2 to TRBJ2-7; 9 nucleotides line up with TRBD1. The J segment lost 6 bases and the V segment lost 4 bases, leaving 1 base of the junction unmatched. This CDR3 region has 12 residues. In germline, CDR1 is WSHSY, CDR2 SAAADI. CDR3 coding DNA: TGCGCCAGCAGTGTGACAGGGGGCGAGCAGTACGTC. Translation gives CASSVTGGEQYV.

J is TRBJ2-7 and V is TRBV28, with 7 nucleotides matching TRBD1. The germline V gene encodes CDR1 MDHEN and CDR2 SYDVKM. CDR3 length equals 15 residues. J lost 4 bases, V lost 6 bases, and 12 bases had no gene match. CDR3 DNA: TGTGCCAGCAGGCCGCCGACAGGGATATCATACGAGCAGTACTTC. Translating gives CASRPPTGISYEQYF.

CDR3 in amino acids: CSASGAGKGNEQFF. The CDR3 nucleotides are TGCAGTGCTAGTGGGGCAGGGAAAGGCAATGAGCAGTTCTTC. V is TRBV20-1 and J is TRBJ2-1; a possible D gene is TRBD1 (5 bases). CDR1 DFQATT and CDR2 SNEGSKA come from the germline V gene (reference sequence). V was pared by 3 bases and J by 6 bases, with 15 bases between. The CDR3 is 14 amino acids.

V usage is TRBV5-8 and J usage is TRBJ2-1; TRBD1 matches at 7 bases. The CDR3 is 15 amino acids. V lost 4 bases and J lost 4; bases outside the gene matches: 8. Germline-derived CDR1 and CDR2 are SGHTS and YDEGEE. The CDR3 here is CASSPRGSPYNEQFF. CDR3 nucleotides: TGTGCCAGCAGCCCCAGGGGGTCCCCGTACAATGAGCAGTTCTTC.

This clone was counted between two and nine times. The chain couples TRBV12-3 or TRBV12-4 to TRBJ2-7, with 7 bases that match TRBD1. There are 13 residues in the CDR3. V was clipped by 7 bases and J by 5 bases; unmatched bases: 8. The CDR3 here is CASTQTGRNEQYF. In DNA, the CDR3 is TGTGCCAGCACGCAGACAGGGCGCAACGAGCAGTACTTC.

The chain couples TRBV27 to TRBJ2-3, with 8 nucleotides matching TRBD1. This CDR3 is built from 15 residues. The germline CDR1 and CDR2 sequences are MNHEY and SMNVEV (reference sequence). With 5 bases clipped from V and 2 bases from J, the junction kept 6 bases outside the gene matches. In DNA, the CDR3 is TGTGCCAGCAGTCCCCGGACAGGGCCCACAGATACGCAGTATTTT. Its translation is CASSPRTGPTDTQYF.